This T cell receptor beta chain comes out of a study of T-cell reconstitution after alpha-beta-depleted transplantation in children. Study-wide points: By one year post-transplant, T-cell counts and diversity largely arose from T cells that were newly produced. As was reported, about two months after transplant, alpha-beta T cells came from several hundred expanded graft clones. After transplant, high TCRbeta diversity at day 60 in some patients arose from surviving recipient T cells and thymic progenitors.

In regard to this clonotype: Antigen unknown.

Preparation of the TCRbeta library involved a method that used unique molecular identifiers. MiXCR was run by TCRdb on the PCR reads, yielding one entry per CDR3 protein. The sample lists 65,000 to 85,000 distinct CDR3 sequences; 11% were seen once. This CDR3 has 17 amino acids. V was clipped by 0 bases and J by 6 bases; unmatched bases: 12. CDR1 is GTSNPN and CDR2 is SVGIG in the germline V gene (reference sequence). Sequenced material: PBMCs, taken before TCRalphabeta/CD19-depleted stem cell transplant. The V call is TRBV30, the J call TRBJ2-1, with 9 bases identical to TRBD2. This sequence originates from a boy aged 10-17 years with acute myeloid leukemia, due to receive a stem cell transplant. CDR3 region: CAWSVRPSGTLLNEQFF. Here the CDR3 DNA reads TGTGCCTGGAGTGTAAGGCCTAGCGGGACTCTGCTCAATGAGCAGTTCTTC.